These 3 T cell receptor beta chains were sequenced from one sample in a study of blood T cell repertoires in COVID-19. Here immunoSEQ multiplex PCR was the method, and the copy in TCRdb shows in-frame clones only, minus some. The sample lists 220,000 or so clones; roughly 80% were seen once. Sample: peripheral blood. These TCRs come from a woman in her 70s with acute or convalescent COVID-19.

The chain uses TRBV29-1 and TRBJ2-1, with a weak D call TRBD1 (7 bases). The germline gives CDR1 SQVTM, CDR2 ANQGSEA. V shed 7 bases and J shed 7 bases, with 14 bases lying between them. The CDR3 is 12 residues long. CDR3 in DNA: TGCAGCGGGGCCAGGGGGGAGAATGAGCAGTTCTTC. This sequence encodes CSGARGENEQFF.

The rearrangement uses TRBV19 and TRBJ2-2; the match to TRBD2 covers 8 bases. The CDR3 sequence is 15 residues long. V shed 8 bases, J shed 4 bases, and the junction held 9 bases outside the gene matches. Per the germline V gene, CDR1 is LNHDA and CDR2 is SQIVND (reference sequence). Here the CDR3 DNA reads TGTGCCAGTGGAGGCGAGCGGGAGTCCACCGGGGAGCTGTTTTTT. Protein: CASGGERESTGELFF.

The V and J genes are TRBV2 and TRBJ1-5; 7 nucleotides agree with TRBD1. The J segment lost 0 bases and the V segment lost 5 bases, leaving 7 bases of the junction unmatched. This CDR3 contains 16 residues. Germline values: CDR1 SNHLY, CDR2 FYNNEI. CDR3 amino acids: CASSKGAPNSNQPQHF. CDR3 bases: TGTGCCAGCAGTAAGGGGGCCCCTAATAGCAATCAGCCCCAGCATTTT.